What follows are 18 T cell receptor beta chains derived from one specimen sequenced in a study of blood T cell repertoires in COVID-19 (TCRdb year 2020). The library came from the immunoSEQ multiplex PCR assay. TCRdb re-hosts the immuneACCESS table, in-frame sequences only. Its copies lack some clones; in the studies checked, an unresolved V gene accounts for under half of them, and the cause for the rest is not known. This sample holds some 250,000 clones; roughly 89% were observed only once. The ten largest clones add up to roughly 10% of the sample. Sequenced sample: PBMCs or T cells enriched from blood (not recorded which). Receptors were obtained from a man in his forties or fifties who had recovered from COVID-19.

The chain links TRBV7-7 to TRBJ2-2, with a tentative D call TRBD1 (5 bases). This CDR3 has 15 residues. CDR1 and CDR2 (germline): SSHAT, FNYEAQ (reference sequence). With 1 base removed from V and 3 bases from J, the gap between germline ends came to 9 bases. CDR3 amino acids: CASSLGQGHTGELFF. DNA of the CDR3: TGTGCCAGCAGCTTAGGGCAGGGTCACACCGGGGAGCTGTTTTTT.

This chain joins TRBV6-5 and TRBJ1-5; 9 bases map to TRBD1. Germline V gene lookup returns CDR1 MNHEY and CDR2 SVGAGI. The junction had 1 base not matched to a gene; V was cut back by 4 bases and J by 3 bases. The CDR3 consists of 14 residues. CDR3 bases: TGTGCCAGCAGTTGGGACAGGGACAATCAGCCCCAGCATTTT. This gives the protein CASSWDRDNQPQHF.

The chain recombines TRBV6-6 with TRBJ1-5; TRBD1 matches 9 bases. CDR1 MNHNY and CDR2 SVGAGI come from the germline V gene (reference sequence). There are 15 residues in the CDR3. J lost 7 bases, V lost 7 bases, and 11 bases had no gene match. CDR3 sequence: CASIPGGDREQPQHF. CDR3 nucleotide sequence: TGTGCCAGCATCCCCGGGGGGGACAGGGAGCAGCCCCAGCATTTT.

The J gene is TRBJ2-7, the V gene TRBV29-1; D is perhaps TRBD2 (5 bases). V was trimmed by 3 bases and J by 2 bases, leaving 8 bases between them. The germline gives CDR1 SQVTM, CDR2 ANQGSEA. The CDR3 totals 12 residues. The CDR3 DNA follows: TGCAGCGTTGAGGCAGCGGCCTACGAGCAGTACTTC. Translated, it gives CSVEAAAYEQYF.

The chain employs TRBV5-1 and TRBJ1-1; unclear D gene. Germline values: CDR1 SGHRS, CDR2 YFSETQ. Trimming removed 4 bases at V and 4 bases at J, with 14 bases between. There are 14 residues in the CDR3. Written as DNA, the CDR3 is TGCGCCAGCAGCGGCCGAGGAGGTTCCACTGAAGCTTTCTTT. Its translation is CASSGRGGSTEAFF.

This chain connects TRBV4-2 to TRBJ2-5, with 9 bases identical to TRBD1. The tail of the sequence fits TRBJ2-7 better, so the J call may be wrong. This CDR3 is built from 16 residues. From germline, CDR1 is LGHNA and CDR2 YNFKEQ. The chain's CDR3 is CASSQGGTGISYEQYF. The CDR3 DNA sequence: TGTGCCAGCAGCCAAGGAGGGACAGGGATTTCCTACGAGCAGTACTTC.

This chain uses TRBV7-2 with TRBJ1-2; D perhaps matches TRBD1 (6 bases). The CDR3 runs to 16 residues. Germline-derived CDR1 and CDR2 are SGHTA and FQGNSA. Trimming shortened V by 1 base and J by 8 bases, and 20 bases separated the two germline ends. CDR3 coding DNA: TGTGCCAGCAGCTTAGTTTTTGGCAGGGGAGAGAGGGGCTACACCTTC. Its translation: CASSLVFGRGERGYTF.

The chain recombines TRBV21-1 with TRBJ1-5. TRBV21-1 is reported as a pseudogene. The CDR3 runs to 17 residues. In nucleotides, the CDR3 is TGTGCCAGCACCCCACCGGAGGGGACCAGAAGCAATCAGCCCCAGCATTTT. It encodes CASTPPEGTRSNQPQHF.

The chain has TRBV11-2 and TRBJ1-5; D gene unclear. Germline V gene sequence: CDR1 SGHAT, CDR2 FQNNGV. The CDR3 has 13 residues. Trimming cost V 0 bases and J 10 bases, with 10 bases left between them. The CDR3 sequence is CASSLDQVLPQHF. The DNA for the CDR3 is TGTGCCAGCAGCTTAGACCAGGTGCTTCCCCAGCATTTT.

The chain employs TRBV19 and TRBJ2-5; 10 positions agree with TRBD1. This CDR3 contains 16 residues. J gave up 5 bases and V 4 bases, and 10 bases lay outside the gene matches. CDR1 and CDR2 (germline): LNHDA, SQIVND (reference sequence). The CDR3 nucleotides read TGTGCCAGTAGTAGCCGGGACAGGGGTTTCGGGGAGACCCAGTACTTC. It codes for CASSSRDRGFGETQYF.

The V call is TRBV5-1, the J call TRBJ2-7, with D possibly being TRBD2 (6 bases). Germline lookup yields CDR1 SGHRS and CDR2 YFSETQ. The V and J ends lost 2 bases and 2 bases respectively, with 14 bases between them. The length of the CDR3 is 15 residues. DNA of the CDR3: TGCGCCAGCAGCTTAAACACCGGGGGAACCTACGAGCAGTACTTC. This sequence encodes CASSLNTGGTYEQYF.

This chain uses TRBV6-2 or TRBV6-3 with TRBJ2-3; 14 nucleotides line up with TRBD2. Germline V gene sequence: CDR1 MNHEY, CDR2 SVGEGT. CDR3 size: 18 residues. V lost 5 bases to trimming and J lost 4 bases; unmatched junction nucleotides: 11. The CDR3 region is CASSDHIGLAGGSDTQYF. The CDR3 DNA sequence: TGTGCCAGCAGTGACCACATCGGACTAGCGGGAGGATCAGATACGCAGTATTTT.

The V and J genes are TRBV6-1 and TRBJ1-6; D call uncertain. Germline V gene data show CDR1 as MNHNS and CDR2 as SASEGT. Trimming took 2 bases from V and 7 from J, leaving 15 bases between them. The CDR3 covers 16 residues. The CDR3 sequence is CASSELPGVGNSPLHF. In DNA, the CDR3 is TGTGCCAGCAGTGAACTACCGGGAGTCGGGAATTCACCCCTCCACTTT.

The genes are TRBV29-1 and TRBJ1-1; D is possibly TRBD1 (6 bases). Germline V gives CDR1 SQVTM, CDR2 ANQGSEA. This CDR3 region has 17 residues. Trimming removed 1 base from V and 0 bases from J, with 18 bases in between. The CDR3 DNA is TGCAGCGTTGAAGGGGCACACCGGACAGCAATGAACACTGAAGCTTTCTTT. It yields the protein CSVEGAHRTAMNTEAFF.

This clone was recorded once. The chain links TRBV15 to TRBJ2-7; 8 positions agree with TRBD2. This CDR3 is built from 16 residues. The trim removed 1 base at V and 0 bases at J, leaving 5 bases unmatched. CDR1 and CDR2 (germline): LNHNV, YYDKDF (reference sequence). The CDR3 spells CATSRVGGRSSYEQYF. The CDR3 DNA sequence: TGTGCCACCAGCAGAGTGGGCGGGAGGAGCTCCTACGAGCAGTACTTC.

This sequence joins TRBV12-3 or TRBV12-4 and TRBJ1-6; D call uncertain. V lost 7 bases to trimming and J lost 10 bases, with 14 bases between them. This CDR3 comprises 13 residues. The DNA of the CDR3 is TGTGCCAGCACCACGGGGAGGAACTCACCCCTCCACTTT. Protein product: CASTTGRNSPLHF.

The genes are TRBV6-6 and TRBJ2-7, with D hard to call. The V and J ends lost 7 bases and 0 bases respectively, with 13 bases between them. The CDR3 extends over 14 amino acids. Per germline, CDR1 MNHNY and CDR2 SVGAGI (reference sequence). CDR3 sequence reads: CASILTPTSYEQYF. In nucleotides, the CDR3 is TGTGCCAGCATTCTGACACCGACCTCCTACGAGCAGTACTTC.

The chain employs TRBV18 and TRBJ1-1, with TRBD1 matching 9 bases. V lost 3 bases, J lost 2 bases, and 7 bases stayed unmatched. The CDR3 loop spans 16 amino acids. The germline V gene encodes CDR1 KGHSH and CDR2 LQKENI. CDR3 in amino acids: CASSPDRGRDNTEAFF. CDR3 bases: TGTGCCAGCTCACCGGACAGGGGAAGGGATAACACTGAAGCTTTCTTT.